The TCR beta chain described here comes from a study of cytomegalovirus exposure and HLA in healthy donors. Study-level points and caveats: In an earlier analysis, about 90% or about 30%: the productive usage of most TCR beta V segments.

Researchers ran the PCR with 60 Vbeta and 13 Jbeta primers. Study processing details: Later analysis identified tens of millions of unique TCR beta chains, approximately 11 million shared. Measured with immunoSEQ multiplex PCR; TCRdb has only the in-frame clones, and not every one. V, J and clone size derive from that table, while D and trimming were established from the DNA sequence. The repertoire holds about 120,000 clones, with over 8.5% as singletons. Among the donors, all were healthy bone marrow donors. Remarks on this clone: What it binds is unknown.

This TCR derives from a middle-aged woman in good health and CMV-seropositive. Sequences were obtained from PBMCs.

The CDR3 loop is CASSTNRDGYTF. The CDR3 coding sequence is TGTGCCAGCAGTACAAACAGGGATGGCTACACCTTC. V is TRBV2 and J is TRBJ1-2; D might be TRBD1 (6 bases). CDR1 is SNHLY and CDR2 is FYNNEI in the germline V gene. The CDR3 consists of 12 residues. V was cut by 5 bases and J by 6 bases, with 10 bases left in between.